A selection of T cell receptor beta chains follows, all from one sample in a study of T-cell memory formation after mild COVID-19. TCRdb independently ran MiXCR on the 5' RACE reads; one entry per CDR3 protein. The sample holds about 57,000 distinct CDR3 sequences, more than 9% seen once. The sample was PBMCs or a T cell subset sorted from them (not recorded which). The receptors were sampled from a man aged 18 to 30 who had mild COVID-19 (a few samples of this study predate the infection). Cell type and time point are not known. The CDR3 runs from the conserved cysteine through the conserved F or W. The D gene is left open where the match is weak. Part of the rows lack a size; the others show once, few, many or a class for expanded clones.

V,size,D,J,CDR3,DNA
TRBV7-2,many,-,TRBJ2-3,CASSLGISTDTQYF,TGTGCCAGCAGCTTGGGGATCAGCACAGATACGCAGTATTTT
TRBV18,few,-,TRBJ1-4,CASSPGGGAGEKLFF,TGTGCCAGCTCACCGGGCGGAGGGGCAGGAGAAAAACTGTTTTTT
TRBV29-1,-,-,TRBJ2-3,CSVEATFTDTQYF,TGCAGCGTTGAGGCCACCTTCACAGATACGCAGTATTTT
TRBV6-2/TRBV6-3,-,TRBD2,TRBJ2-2,CATKEAGGLTGELFF,TGTGCCACAAAGGAAGCGGGGGGTCTAACAGGGGAGCTGTTTTTT
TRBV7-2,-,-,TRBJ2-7,CASSPPGEGLGQYF,TGTGCCAGCAGCCCCCCAGGGGAGGGCTTGGGGCAGTACTTC
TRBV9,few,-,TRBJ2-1,CASSVEPSVREQFF,TGTGCCAGCAGCGTAGAACCTAGCGTGCGGGAGCAGTTCTTC
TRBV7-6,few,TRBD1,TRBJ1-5,CASSLGTGGNQPQHF,TGTGCCAGCAGCCTGGGGACAGGGGGCAATCAGCCCCAGCATTTT
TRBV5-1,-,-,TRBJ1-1,CASSLSNTEAFF,TGCGCCAGCAGCTTAAGTAACACTGAAGCTTTCTTT
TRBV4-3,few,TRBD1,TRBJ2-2,CASSQATGQPGELFF,TGCGCCAGCAGCCAAGCAACGGGACAGCCCGGGGAGCTGTTTTTT
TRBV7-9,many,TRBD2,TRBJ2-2,CASSLPLGGKDTGELFF,TGTGCCAGCAGCCTCCCTTTGGGGGGGAAGGACACCGGGGAGCTGTTTTTT
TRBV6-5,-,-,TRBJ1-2,CASSPGDPYNYGYTF,TGTGCCAGCAGCCCAGGGGATCCTTACAACTATGGCTACACCTTC
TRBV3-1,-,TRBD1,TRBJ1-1,CASSYRQGLHTEAFF,TGTGCCAGCAGCTATCGACAGGGCCTCCACACTGAAGCTTTCTTT
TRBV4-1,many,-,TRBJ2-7,CASSQRGGATYEQYF,TGCGCCAGCAGCCAGAGAGGAGGGGCCACCTACGAGCAGTACTTC
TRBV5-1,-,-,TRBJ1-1,CASSPDGNTEAFF,TGCGCCAGCAGCCCGGACGGAAACACTGAAGCTTTCTTT
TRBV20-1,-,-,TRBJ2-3,CSAETPSRGDTQYF,TGCAGTGCGGAAACCCCCTCTAGGGGAGATACGCAGTATTTT
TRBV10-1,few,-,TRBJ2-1,CASSESYRVGDNEQFF,TGCGCCAGCAGTGAGTCATACAGGGTGGGGGACAATGAGCAGTTCTTC
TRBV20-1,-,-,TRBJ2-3,CSASEGGAGDTQYF,TGCAGTGCTAGTGAGGGGGGGGCCGGAGATACGCAGTATTTT
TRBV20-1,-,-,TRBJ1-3,CSARDGGAFGNTIYF,TGCAGTGCCAGGGACGGCGGGGCCTTTGGAAACACCATATATTTT
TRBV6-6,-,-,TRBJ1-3,CASSYSGGGSSGNTIYF,TGTGCCAGCAGTTACTCGGGGGGCGGGAGCTCTGGAAACACCATATATTTT
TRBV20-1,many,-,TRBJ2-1,CSANSPRSESNEQFF,TGCAGTGCTAACAGCCCCAGGTCGGAATCGAATGAGCAGTTCTTC
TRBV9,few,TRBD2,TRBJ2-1,CASSPQIAGGGNEQFF,TGTGCCAGCAGCCCTCAGATAGCGGGGGGCGGCAATGAGCAGTTCTTC
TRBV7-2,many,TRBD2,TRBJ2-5,CASSSGLAPETQYF,TGTGCCAGCAGCTCGGGACTAGCTCCAGAGACCCAGTACTTC
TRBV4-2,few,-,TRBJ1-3,CASSQGGLDSGNTIYF,TGTGCCAGCAGCCAAGGTGGTTTGGACTCTGGAAACACCATATATTTT
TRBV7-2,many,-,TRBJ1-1,CASSWTTGSGLAFF,TGTGCCAGCAGCTGGACCACAGGGAGTGGACTGGCTTTCTTT
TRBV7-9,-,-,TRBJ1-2,CASSPHLGGYTF,TGTGCCAGCAGCCCCCACCTGGGTGGCTACACCTTC
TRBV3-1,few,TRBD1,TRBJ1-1,CASSRSTGMNTEAFF,TGTGCCAGCAGCCGATCGACAGGGATGAACACTGAAGCTTTCTTT
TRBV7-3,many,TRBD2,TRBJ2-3,CASSLAGADTQYF,TGTGCCAGCAGCTTAGCGGGGGCAGATACGCAGTATTTT
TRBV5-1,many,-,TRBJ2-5,CASSLVGDNQETQYF,TGCGCCAGCAGCTTGGTCGGGGACAACCAAGAGACCCAGTACTTC
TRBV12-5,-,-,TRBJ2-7,CASGLGLYEQYF,TGTGCTAGTGGTTTAGGCCTCTACGAGCAGTACTTC
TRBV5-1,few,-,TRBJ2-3,CASSPEGRSSTDTQYF,TGCGCCAGCAGCCCCGAAGGGCGGTCTAGCACAGATACGCAGTATTTT
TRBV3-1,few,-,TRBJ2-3,CASSPGGTDTQYF,TGTGCCAGCAGCCCGGGAGGCACAGATACGCAGTATTTT
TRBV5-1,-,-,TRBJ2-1,CASRTLAVNEQFF,TGCGCCAGCAGGACGCTAGCTGTCAATGAGCAGTTCTTC
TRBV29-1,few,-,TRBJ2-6,CSVFRDGSSGANVLTF,TGCAGCGTTTTCCGGGACGGGTCCTCTGGGGCCAACGTCCTGACTTTC
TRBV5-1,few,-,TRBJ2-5,CASSLGDSGETQYF,TGCGCCAGCAGCTTGGGGGACAGCGGGGAGACCCAGTACTTC
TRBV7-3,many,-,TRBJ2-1,CASSLNPSYNEQFF,TGTGCCAGCAGCTTAAATCCGTCCTACAATGAGCAGTTCTTC
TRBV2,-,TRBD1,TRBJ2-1,CASSQTRDRGTINFF,TGTGCCAGCAGTCAGACTCGGGACAGGGGTACGATTAATTTCTTC
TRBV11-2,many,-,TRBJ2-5,CASSLRWGETQYF,TGTGCCAGCAGCCTACGATGGGGAGAGACCCAGTACTTC